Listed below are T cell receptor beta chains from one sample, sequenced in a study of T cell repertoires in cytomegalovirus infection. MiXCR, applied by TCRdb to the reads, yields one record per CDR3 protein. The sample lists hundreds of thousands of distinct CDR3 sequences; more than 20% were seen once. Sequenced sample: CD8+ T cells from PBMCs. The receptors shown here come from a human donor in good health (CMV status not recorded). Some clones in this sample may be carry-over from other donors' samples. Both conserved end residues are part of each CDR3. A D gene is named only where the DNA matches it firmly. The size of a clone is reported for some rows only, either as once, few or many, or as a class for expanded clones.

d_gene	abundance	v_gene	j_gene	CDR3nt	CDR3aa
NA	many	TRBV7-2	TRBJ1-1	TGTGCCAGCAGCTTAGGAGGCCTACGTGAAGCTTTCTTT	CASSLGGLREAFF
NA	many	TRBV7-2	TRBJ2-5	TGTGCCAGCAGCTCCCTTTACCTCCGGACACAAGAGACCCAGTACTTC	CASSSLYLRTQETQYF
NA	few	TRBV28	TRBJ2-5	TGTGCCAGCACCCCCTGGGACGATTTACAAGAGACCCAGTACTTC	CASTPWDDLQETQYF
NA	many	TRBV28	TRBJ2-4	TGTGCCAGCAGTTTAGCACCCGAGAGGGTACTAGCCAAAAACATTCAGTACTTC	CASSLAPERVLAKNIQYF
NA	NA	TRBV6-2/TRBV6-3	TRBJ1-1	TGTGTCAGCAGCCGCGGACACCCTGAAGCTTTCTTT	CVSSRGHPEAFF
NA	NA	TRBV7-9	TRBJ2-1	TGTGCCAGCAGCAAACTCGCTGCGGAGGCCTACAATGAGCAGTTCTTC	CASSKLAAEAYNEQFF
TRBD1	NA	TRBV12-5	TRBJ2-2	TGTGCTAGTGGTTTGACCTGGACAGGGGATAACACCGGGGAGCTGTTTTTT	CASGLTWTGDNTGELFF
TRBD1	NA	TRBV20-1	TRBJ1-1	TGCAGTGCTAGGGGGACAGGTTCTCTCACTGAAGCTTTCTTT	CSARGTGSLTEAFF
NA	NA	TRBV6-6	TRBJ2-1	TGTGCCAGCTTCGGCAGCGGCTACAATGAGCAGTTCTTC	CASFGSGYNEQFF
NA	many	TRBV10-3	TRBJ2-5	TGTGCCATCAGTGAGTCCGGGACAAACCAAGAGACCCAGTACTTC	CAISESGTNQETQYF
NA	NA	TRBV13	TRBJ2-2	TGTGCCAGCAGCTTCCCAGGGAGGAAGAACACCGGGGAGCTGTTTTTT	CASSFPGRKNTGELFF
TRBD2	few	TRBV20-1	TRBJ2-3	TGCAGTGCTAGTGAGCGGGGGGCCATGACAGATACGCAGTATTTT	CSASERGAMTDTQYF
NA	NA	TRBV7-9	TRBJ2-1	TGTGCCAGCAGCGGCCTCAATGAGCAGTTCTTC	CASSGLNEQFF
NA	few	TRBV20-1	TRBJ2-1	TGCAGTGCTAGAGATTACACGGCGCCAAAGAATGAGCAGTTCTTC	CSARDYTAPKNEQFF
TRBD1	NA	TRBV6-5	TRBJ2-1	TGTGCCAGCAGGCCCGGGACAGGGCGCGATGAGCAGTTCTTC	CASRPGTGRDEQFF
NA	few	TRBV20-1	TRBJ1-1	TGCAGTGCTAGAGAATATGGCGTGAACACTGAAGCTTTCTTT	CSAREYGVNTEAFF
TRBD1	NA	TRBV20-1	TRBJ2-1	TGCAGTGCTAGAGGACAGGGTTTATCCTACAATGAGCAGTTCTTC	CSARGQGLSYNEQFF